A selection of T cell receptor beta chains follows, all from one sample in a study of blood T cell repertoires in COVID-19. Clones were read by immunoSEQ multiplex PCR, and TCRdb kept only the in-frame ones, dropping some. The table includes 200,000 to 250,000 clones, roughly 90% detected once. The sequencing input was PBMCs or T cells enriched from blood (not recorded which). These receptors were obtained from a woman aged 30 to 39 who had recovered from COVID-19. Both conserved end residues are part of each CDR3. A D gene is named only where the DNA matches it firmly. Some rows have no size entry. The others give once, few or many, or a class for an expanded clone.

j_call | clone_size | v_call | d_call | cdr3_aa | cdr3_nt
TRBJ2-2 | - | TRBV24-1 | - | CATSDPPPSGELFF | TGTGCCACCAGTGACCCCCCCCCTAGCGGGGAGCTGTTTTTT
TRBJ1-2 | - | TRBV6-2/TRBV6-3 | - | CASSYSRRWNYGYTF | TGTGCCAGCAGTTACAGTCGCAGGTGGAACTATGGCTACACCTTC
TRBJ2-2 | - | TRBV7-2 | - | CASSLGAGLSTGELFF | TGTGCCAGCAGCCTAGGTGCCGGACTTTCCACCGGGGAGCTGTTTTTT
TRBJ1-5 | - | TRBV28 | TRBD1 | CASILSAGGVQPQHF | TGTGCCAGCATCTTATCGGCAGGGGGCGTTCAGCCCCAGCATTTT
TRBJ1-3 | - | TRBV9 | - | CASSASGVSGNTIYF | TGTGCCAGCAGCGCGTCCGGAGTCTCTGGAAACACCATATATTTT
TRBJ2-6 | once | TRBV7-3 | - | CASSLFAGNTGANVLTF | TGTGCCAGCAGCTTATTTGCAGGGAATACTGGGGCCAACGTCCTGACTTTC
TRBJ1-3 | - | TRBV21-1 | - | CASSKSKGGGNTIYF | TGTGCCAGCAGCAAAAGTAAGGGGGGGGGAAACACCATATATTTT
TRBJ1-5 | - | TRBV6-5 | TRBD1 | CASSPGQGRHQPQHF | TGTGCCAGCAGCCCGGGACAGGGGAGACATCAGCCCCAGCATTTT
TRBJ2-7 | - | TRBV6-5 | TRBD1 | CASSSDRSIYEQYF | TGTGCCAGCAGTTCGGACAGGAGCATCTACGAGCAGTACTTC
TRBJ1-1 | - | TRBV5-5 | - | CASSSKPTGGTEAFF | TGTGCCAGCAGCTCCAAACCGACGGGGGGCACTGAAGCTTTCTTT
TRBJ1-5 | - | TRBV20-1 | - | CSASRNQPQHF | TGCAGTGCTAGCAGGAATCAGCCCCAGCATTTT
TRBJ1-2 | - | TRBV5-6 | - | CASSFREGVDYGYTF | TGTGCCAGCAGCTTCCGGGAGGGGGTTGACTATGGCTACACCTTC
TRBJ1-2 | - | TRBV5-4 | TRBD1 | CASSLGGQGNYGYTF | TGTGCCAGCAGCTTAGGGGGACAGGGAAACTATGGCTACACCTTC
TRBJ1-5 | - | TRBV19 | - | CASSLGPGRNQPQHF | TGTGCCAGTAGTTTGGGGCCTGGGCGCAATCAGCCCCAGCATTTT
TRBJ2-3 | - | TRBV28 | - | CASSPGTTTDTQYF | TGTGCCAGCAGTCCCGGAACTACCACAGATACGCAGTATTTT